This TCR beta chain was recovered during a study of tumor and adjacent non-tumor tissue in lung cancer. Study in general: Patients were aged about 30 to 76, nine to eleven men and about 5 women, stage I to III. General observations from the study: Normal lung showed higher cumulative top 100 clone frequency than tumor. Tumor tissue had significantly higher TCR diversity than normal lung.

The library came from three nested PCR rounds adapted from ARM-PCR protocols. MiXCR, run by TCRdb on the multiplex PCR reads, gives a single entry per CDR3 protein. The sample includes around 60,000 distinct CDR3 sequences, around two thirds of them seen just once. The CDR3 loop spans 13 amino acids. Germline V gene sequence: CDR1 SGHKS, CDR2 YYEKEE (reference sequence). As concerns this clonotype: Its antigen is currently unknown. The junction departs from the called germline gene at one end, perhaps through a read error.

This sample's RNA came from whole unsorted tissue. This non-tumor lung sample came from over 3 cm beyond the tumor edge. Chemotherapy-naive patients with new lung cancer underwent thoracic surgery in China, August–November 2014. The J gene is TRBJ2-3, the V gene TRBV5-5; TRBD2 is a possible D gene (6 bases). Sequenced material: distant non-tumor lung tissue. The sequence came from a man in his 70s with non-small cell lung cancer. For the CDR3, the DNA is TGTGCCAGCAGGGGGGGAGACACAGATATGCAGTATTTT. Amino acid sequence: CASRGGDTDMQYF.